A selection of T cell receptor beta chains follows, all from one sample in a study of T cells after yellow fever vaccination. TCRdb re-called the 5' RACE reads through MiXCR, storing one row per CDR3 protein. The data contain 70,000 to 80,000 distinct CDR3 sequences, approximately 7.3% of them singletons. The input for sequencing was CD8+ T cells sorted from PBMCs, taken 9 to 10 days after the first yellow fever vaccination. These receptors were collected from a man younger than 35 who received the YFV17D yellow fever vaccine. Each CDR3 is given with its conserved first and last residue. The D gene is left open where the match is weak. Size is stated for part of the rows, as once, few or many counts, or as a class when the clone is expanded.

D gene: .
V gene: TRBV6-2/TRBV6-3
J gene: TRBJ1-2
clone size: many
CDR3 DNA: TGTGCCAGCACTGCAAACTATGGCTACACCTTC
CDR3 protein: CASTANYGYTF

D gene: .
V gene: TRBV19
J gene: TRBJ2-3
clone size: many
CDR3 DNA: TGTGCCAGTAGTATAGATGTGGCGGGTTCGGATACGCAGTATTTT
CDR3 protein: CASSIDVAGSDTQYF

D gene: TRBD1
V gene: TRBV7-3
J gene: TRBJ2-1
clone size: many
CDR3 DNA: TGTGCCAGCAGCACCGGGACAGGGAATGAGCAGTTCTTC
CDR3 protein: CASSTGTGNEQFF

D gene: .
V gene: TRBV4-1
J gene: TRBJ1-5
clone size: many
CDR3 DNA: TGCGCCAGCAGCCCGCAGGCTCTAAGTCAGCCCCAGCATTTT
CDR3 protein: CASSPQALSQPQHF

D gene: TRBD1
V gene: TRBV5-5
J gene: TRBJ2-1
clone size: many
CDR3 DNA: TGTGCCAGCAGCTGGACAGGGGGCGAATACAATGAGCAGTTCTTC
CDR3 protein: CASSWTGGEYNEQFF

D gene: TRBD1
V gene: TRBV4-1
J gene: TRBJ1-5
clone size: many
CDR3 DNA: TGCGCCAGCAGCCAAGAGGCCTGGACAGGGTCGGGCAATCAGCCCCAGCATTTT
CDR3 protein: CASSQEAWTGSGNQPQHF

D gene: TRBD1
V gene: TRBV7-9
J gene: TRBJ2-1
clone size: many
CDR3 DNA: TGTGCCAGCAGAGGGGGGACAGGGGAATCCTACAATGAGCAGTTCTTC
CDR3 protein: CASRGGTGESYNEQFF

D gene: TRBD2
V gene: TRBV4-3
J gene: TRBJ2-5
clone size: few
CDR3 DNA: TGCGCCAGCAGCCAAGATGCGGGAGCGGGGGAGACCCAGTACTTC
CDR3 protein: CASSQDAGAGETQYF

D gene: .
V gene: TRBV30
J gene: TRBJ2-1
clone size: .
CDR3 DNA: TGTGCCTGGAGTCTACTAAATGAGCAGTTCTTC
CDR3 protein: CAWSLLNEQFF

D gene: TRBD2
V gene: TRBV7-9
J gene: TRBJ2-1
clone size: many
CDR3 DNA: TGTGCCAGCAGGACGGGACTAATCAACAATGAGCAGTTCTTC
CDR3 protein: CASRTGLINNEQFF

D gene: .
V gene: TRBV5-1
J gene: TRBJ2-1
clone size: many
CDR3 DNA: TGCGCCAGCAGCCGGAGCTCCTACAATGAGCAGTTCTTC
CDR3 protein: CASSRSSYNEQFF

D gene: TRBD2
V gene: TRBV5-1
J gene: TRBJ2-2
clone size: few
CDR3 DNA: TGCGCCAGCAGCTTGGGACTAGCGGGGGACACCGGGGAGCTGTTTTTT
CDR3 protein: CASSLGLAGDTGELFF

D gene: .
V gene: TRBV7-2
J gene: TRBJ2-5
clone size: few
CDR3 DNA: TGTGCCAGCAGCTTACAGCGGGCGTACCAAGAGACCCAGTACTTC
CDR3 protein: CASSLQRAYQETQYF

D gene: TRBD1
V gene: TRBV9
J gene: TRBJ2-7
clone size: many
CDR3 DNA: TGTGCCAGCAGCTCCGACTCCCGGGACAGGGGATACGAGCAGTACTTC
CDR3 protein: CASSSDSRDRGYEQYF

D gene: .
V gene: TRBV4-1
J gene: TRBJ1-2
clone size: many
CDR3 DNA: TGCGCCAGCAGCCAGACCCTAGGGGGGGCTGGCTACTATGGCTACACCTTC
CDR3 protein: CASSQTLGGAGYYGYTF

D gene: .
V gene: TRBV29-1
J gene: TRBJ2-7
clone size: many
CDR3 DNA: TGCAGCGTTGAAGACGGGGCCTACGAGCAGTACTTC
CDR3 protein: CSVEDGAYEQYF